This T cell receptor (beta chain) was sequenced during a study of human CD8 memory T cell subsets. There are 16 residues in the CDR3. Germline CDR1 and CDR2: GTSNPN and SVGIG (reference sequence). Investigators built TCR beta libraries using UMI-labeled 5' RACE. TCRdb reanalyzed the 5' RACE reads and collapses them to one entry per CDR3 protein, without DNA. This sample's clone table lists 7,000 or so distinct CDR3 sequences. This sequence joins TRBV30 and TRBJ2-2; as DNA is missing, the TRBD1 call by TCRdb cannot be tested. This receptor was taken from a human donor in good health. Sequenced material: CD8+ stem-like memory T cells (TSCM and TCM) sorted from PBMCs. Documented subset: stem-like memory CD8 T cells (TSTEM), CCR7+ PD-1- TIGIT-. This CDR3 is CAWSVRGRGYTGELFF.